These T cell receptor beta chains were read from a single sample in a study of shared T cell receptors in the human thymus. This table comes from immunoSEQ multiplex PCR, and its TCRdb copy is limited to in-frame clones, with some not included. The sample includes 630,000 or so clones, about 90% of them seen just once. In addition, the sample was reused for a study of human thymus T cells.

The material sequenced was thymocytes. All receptors come from a boy in the first two years of life with a congenital heart defect. CDR3s include the opening cysteine and the closing phenylalanine or tryptophan. The D gene is left open where the match is weak. Only part of the rows carry a size: once, few, many, or a class if the clone is expanded.

v_gene: TRBV29-1
j_gene: TRBJ2-1
d_gene: TRBD2
len: 12
abundance: once
CDR3nt: TGCAGCGTTACCGATAGCGGGGGGTCGGATTTCTTC
CDR3aa: CSVTDSGGSDFF

v_gene: TRBV5-1
j_gene: TRBJ1-1
d_gene: .
len: 13
abundance: .
CDR3nt: TGCGCCAGCAGCTCTAGGGGGAACACTGAAGCTTTCTTT
CDR3aa: CASSSRGNTEAFF

v_gene: TRBV29-1
j_gene: TRBJ1-2
d_gene: .
len: 15
abundance: .
CDR3nt: TGCAGCGTTGAACCTGAGGGCAGAGCTAACTATGGCTACACCTTC
CDR3aa: CSVEPEGRANYGYTF

v_gene: TRBV4-1
j_gene: TRBJ2-1
d_gene: TRBD2
len: 16
abundance: .
CDR3nt: TGCGCCAGCAGCCAAGTGGGGGACTACCCCCCTCCGAGGCAGTTCTTC
CDR3aa: CASSQVGDYPPPRQFF

v_gene: TRBV5-4
j_gene: TRBJ2-7
d_gene: TRBD2
len: 15
abundance: .
CDR3nt: TGTGCCAGCAGCCCGAAGAGCGGGAGTGCCTACGAGCAGTACTTC
CDR3aa: CASSPKSGSAYEQYF

v_gene: TRBV6-1
j_gene: TRBJ1-1
d_gene: .
len: 14
abundance: .
CDR3nt: TGTGCCAGCAGTGGCGTTACAGCGGACACTGAAGCTTTCTTT
CDR3aa: CASSGVTADTEAFF

v_gene: TRBV7-2
j_gene: TRBJ2-3
d_gene: .
len: 17
abundance: once
CDR3nt: TGTGCCAGCAGCTTCAGTACACCGCGGGTAGGATCAGATACGCAGTATTTT
CDR3aa: CASSFSTPRVGSDTQYF

v_gene: TRBV7-2
j_gene: TRBJ1-1
d_gene: TRBD1
len: 12
abundance: once
CDR3nt: TGTGCCAGTCCCGGGACAGGGACTGAAGCTTTCTTT
CDR3aa: CASPGTGTEAFF

v_gene: TRBV5-1
j_gene: TRBJ1-1
d_gene: TRBD1
len: 14
abundance: .
CDR3nt: TGCGCCAGCAGCTTAAGGACAGGGGGGACTGAAGCTTTCTTT
CDR3aa: CASSLRTGGTEAFF

v_gene: TRBV4-1
j_gene: TRBJ2-3
d_gene: .
len: 16
abundance: .
CDR3nt: TGCGCCAGCAGCCAAGATCTTGAGGGCCTCACAGATACGCAGTATTTT
CDR3aa: CASSQDLEGLTDTQYF